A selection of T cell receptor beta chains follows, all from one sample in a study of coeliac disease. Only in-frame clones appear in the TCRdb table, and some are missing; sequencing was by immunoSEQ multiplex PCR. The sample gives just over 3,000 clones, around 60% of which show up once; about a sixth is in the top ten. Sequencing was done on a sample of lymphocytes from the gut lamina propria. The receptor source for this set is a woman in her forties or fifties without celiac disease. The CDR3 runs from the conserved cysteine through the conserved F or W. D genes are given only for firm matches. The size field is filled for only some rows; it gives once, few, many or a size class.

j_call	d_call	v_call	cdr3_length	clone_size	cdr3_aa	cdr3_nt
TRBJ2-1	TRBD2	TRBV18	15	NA	CASLTRTGGPHEQFF	TGTGCCAGCCTCACCAGGACGGGGGGGCCACATGAGCAGTTCTTC
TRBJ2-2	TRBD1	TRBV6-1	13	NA	CATDRGNTGELFF	TGTGCCACCGACAGGGGGAACACCGGGGAGCTGTTTTTT
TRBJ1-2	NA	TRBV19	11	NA	CASTGGVVHTF	TGTGCCAGTACCGGAGGGGTGGTCCACACCTTC
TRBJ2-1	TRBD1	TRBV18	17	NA	CASSLNPAGQGIGEQFF	TGTGCCAGCTCACTTAACCCGGCGGGACAGGGAATCGGTGAGCAGTTCTTC
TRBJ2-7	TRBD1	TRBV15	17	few	CATSRELSGTGTYEQYF	TGTGCCACCAGCAGGGAACTTTCCGGGACAGGGACCTACGAGCAGTACTTC
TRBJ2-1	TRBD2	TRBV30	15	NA	CAWTGLAGARGEQFF	TGTGCCTGGACCGGACTAGCGGGGGCTAGGGGTGAGCAGTTCTTC
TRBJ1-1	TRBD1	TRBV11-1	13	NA	CASSSSGTGGAFF	TGTGCCAGCAGTTCCTCTGGGACAGGGGGAGCTTTCTTT
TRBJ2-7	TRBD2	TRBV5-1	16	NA	CASSPALAARAYEQYF	TGCGCCAGCAGCCCCGCGCTAGCGGCGCGCGCCTACGAGCAGTACTTC
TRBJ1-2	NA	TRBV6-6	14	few	CASSYSPEWQGSTF	TGTGCCAGCAGTTACTCCCCCGAGTGGCAGGGTTCCACCTTC
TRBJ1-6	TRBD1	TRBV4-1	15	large	CASSQDEQGNSPLHF	TGCGCCAGCAGCCAAGATGAACAGGGGAATTCACCCCTCCACTTT
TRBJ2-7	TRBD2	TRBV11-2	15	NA	CASSERVGGAGEQYF	TGTGCCAGCAGCGAAAGGGTCGGGGGGGCAGGGGAGCAGTACTTC
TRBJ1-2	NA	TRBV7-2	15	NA	CASSEYLVGEYGYTF	TGTGCCAGCAGCGAATACCTAGTAGGGGAATATGGCTACACCTTC
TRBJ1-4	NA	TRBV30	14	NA	CAWSVLGPPGGLFF	TGTGCCTGGAGTGTACTGGGGCCCCCCGGGGGACTGTTTTTT
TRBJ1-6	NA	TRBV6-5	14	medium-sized	CASSSVQGGSPLHF	TGTGCCAGCAGTTCAGTTCAGGGTGGATCACCCCTCCACTTT
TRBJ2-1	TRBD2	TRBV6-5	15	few	CASSYWAGGHNEQFF	TGTGCCAGCAGTTACTGGGCGGGGGGCCACAATGAGCAGTTCTTC
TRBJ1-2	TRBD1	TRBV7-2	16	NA	CASSQHRQGIAGGYTF	TGTGCCAGCAGCCAACACAGACAGGGAATCGCGGGAGGCTACACCTTC
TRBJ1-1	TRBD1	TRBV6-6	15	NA	CASSGRDRGNTEAFF	TGTGCCAGCAGTGGCCGGGACAGGGGGAACACTGAAGCTTTCTTT
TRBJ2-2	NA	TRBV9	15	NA	CASSVYGANTGELFF	TGTGCCAGCAGCGTTTACGGAGCAAACACCGGGGAGCTGTTTTTT
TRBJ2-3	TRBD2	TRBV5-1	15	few	CASSLGRGDRDTQYF	TGCGCCAGCAGTTTGGGGCGGGGGGACCGGGATACGCAGTATTTT
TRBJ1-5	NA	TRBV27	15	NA	CASGKTGNSNQPQHF	TGTGCCAGCGGGAAGACAGGTAATAGCAATCAGCCCCAGCATTTT
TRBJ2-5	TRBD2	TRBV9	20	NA	CASSVGPLRRGGWYQETQYF	TGTGCCAGCAGCGTAGGTCCCCTCCGCCGGGGGGGATGGTACCAAGAGACCCAGTACTTC
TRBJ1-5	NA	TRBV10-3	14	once	CAISENGDGQPQHF	TGTGCCATCAGTGAGAACGGGGATGGTCAGCCCCAGCATTTT
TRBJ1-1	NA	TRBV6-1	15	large	CASSEEGQGSTEAFF	TGTGCCAGCAGTGAAGAGGGGCAGGGGAGCACTGAAGCTTTCTTT
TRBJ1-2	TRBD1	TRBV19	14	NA	CASSPWDRVGGYTF	TGTGCCAGTAGTCCGTGGGACAGGGTGGGAGGCTACACCTTC